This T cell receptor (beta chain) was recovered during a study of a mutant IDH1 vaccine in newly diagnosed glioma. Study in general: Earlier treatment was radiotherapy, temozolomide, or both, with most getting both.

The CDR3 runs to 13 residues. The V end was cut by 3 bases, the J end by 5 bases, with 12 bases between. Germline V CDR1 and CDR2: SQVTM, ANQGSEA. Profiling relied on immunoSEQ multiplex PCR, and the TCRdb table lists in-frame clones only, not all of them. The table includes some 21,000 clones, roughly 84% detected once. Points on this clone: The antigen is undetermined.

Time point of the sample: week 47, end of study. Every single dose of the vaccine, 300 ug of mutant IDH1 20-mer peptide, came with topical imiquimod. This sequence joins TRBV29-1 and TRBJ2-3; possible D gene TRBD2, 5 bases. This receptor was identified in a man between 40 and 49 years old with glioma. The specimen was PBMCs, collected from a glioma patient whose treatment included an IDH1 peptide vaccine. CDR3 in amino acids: CSVESGSGDTQYF. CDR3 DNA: TGCAGCGTTGAGTCGGGGTCCGGAGATACGCAGTATTTT.